This T cell receptor (beta chain) was recovered during a study of blood T cell repertoires in COVID-19 (TCRdb year 2020). The study in broad terms: Samples from collaborators originated in the United States, Italy and Spain and spanned both the acute and convalescent phases of COVID-19. The prospective study material was composed of cDNA or gDNA derived from T cells, B-cell-depleted T cells, or PBMCs. Subjects who had been exposed to COVID-19, were actively infected with it, or had recovered from it provided the deeply sampled blood TCRbeta repertoires that made up the dataset. The repertoires were released in a freely available public database intended as a resource for research on the immune response to SARS-CoV-2. Samples came from the ongoing ImmuneRACE study (first 160 participants) plus 1,254 subjects from 6 global collaborators. Nearly every sample came with metadata listing a de-identified subject ID, COVID-19 status, age in years and sex. HLA class I and class II types, where available, came from metadata supplied by the sample provider rather than from assay-based typing.

What the work shows at the level of the full study, not this receptor alone: Clinical and demographic metadata were provided uncurated, with the amount varying by source and participant.

TCRbeta CDR3 regions were amplified from genomic DNA using the immunoSEQ Assay, a bias-controlled multiplex PCR. The study's processing was this. The number of nucleated cells in each sample was estimated by amplification of reference gene primers within the assay. To quantify the absolute abundance of each unique TCRbeta CDR3 rearrangement, sequence reads were collapsed and filtered. For each sample, productive Simpson clonality was calculated as the square root of Simpson's diversity index over productive rearrangements. TCRdb took this table from immuneACCESS and kept in-frame rearrangements with V and J called. Such tables lack part of the clones; where checked against another copy, unresolved V genes explain under half of the gap, and the rest is unexplained. The DNA was the basis for D and trimming; V, J and clone size are from that table. Present in this sample are 85,000 to 100,000 clones, less than 85% of which were seen just once. The top ten constitute about a quarter of the sample.

Whole blood was collected in K2EDTA tubes by collaborating institutions according to the institutions' own protocols. For TCRbeta analysis, collaborators shipped samples as frozen whole blood, isolated PBMCs, or DNA extracted from either of those sample types. To note about this clone: Its antigen is not yet known. Within one base of it there is no much larger clone, and no base qualities were kept.

The germline V gene specifies WSHSY as CDR1 and SAAADI as CDR2. Counted from cysteine to phenylalanine, this CDR3 has 15 amino acids. Only the CDR3 region is kept as DNA, spanning 45 bases read in frame from base 1. After removal of 3 bases from V and 3 bases from J, the junction retains 7 bases not matched to a gene. The chain is made from TRBV10-2 and TRBJ2-5, with 7 middle bases fitting TRBD1. This TCR was recovered from a human donor in a cohort sampled during active COVID-19. Sequencing input: peripheral blood. In nucleotide form, the sequence is TGCGCCAGCAGTGAACCGGACAGGTTGAAAGAGACCCAGTACTTC. Its amino acids are CASSEPDRLKETQYF.